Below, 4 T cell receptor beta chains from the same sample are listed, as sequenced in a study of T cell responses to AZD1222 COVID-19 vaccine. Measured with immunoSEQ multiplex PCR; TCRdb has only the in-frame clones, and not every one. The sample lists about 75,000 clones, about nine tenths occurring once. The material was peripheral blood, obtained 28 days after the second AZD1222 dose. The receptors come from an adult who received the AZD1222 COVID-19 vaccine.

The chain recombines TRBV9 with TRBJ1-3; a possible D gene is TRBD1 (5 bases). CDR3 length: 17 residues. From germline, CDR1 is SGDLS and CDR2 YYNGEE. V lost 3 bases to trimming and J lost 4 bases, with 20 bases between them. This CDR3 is CASSAHPSGGKGNTIYF. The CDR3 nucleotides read TGTGCCAGCAGCGCCCACCCCTCCGGGGGGAAGGGAAACACCATATATTTT. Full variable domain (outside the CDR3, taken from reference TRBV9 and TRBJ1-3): DSGVTQTPKHLITATGQRVTLRCSPRSGDLSVYWYQQSLDQGLQFLIQYYNGEERAKGNILERFSAQQFPDLHSELNLSSLELGDSALYFCASSAHPSGGKGNTIYFGEGSWLTVV.

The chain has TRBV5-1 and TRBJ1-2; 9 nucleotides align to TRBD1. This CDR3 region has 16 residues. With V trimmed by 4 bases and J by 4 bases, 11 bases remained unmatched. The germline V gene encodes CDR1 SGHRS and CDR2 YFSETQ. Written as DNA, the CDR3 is TGCGCCAGCAGCACACTCCTTACAGGGGGCGGCTATGGCTACACCTTC. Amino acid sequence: CASSTLLTGGGYGYTF.

CDR3 sequence: CASSNTGQGPIGLFF. CDR3 nucleotide sequence: TGTGCCAGTAGTAATACCGGACAGGGGCCGATAGGACTGTTTTTT. V is TRBV19 and J is TRBJ1-4; 9 bases are shared with TRBD1. There are 15 residues in the CDR3. V shed 4 bases and J 13 bases; nucleotides not matched to a gene: 13. CDR1 LNHDA and CDR2 SQIVND come from the germline V gene (reference sequence).

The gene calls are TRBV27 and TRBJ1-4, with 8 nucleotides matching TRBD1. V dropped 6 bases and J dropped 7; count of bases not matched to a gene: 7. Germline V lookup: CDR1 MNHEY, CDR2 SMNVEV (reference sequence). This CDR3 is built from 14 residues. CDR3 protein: CASSSDRATEKLFF. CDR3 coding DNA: TGTGCCAGCAGCTCGGACAGGGCGACTGAAAAACTGTTTTTT.